Listed below are T cell receptor beta chains from one sample, sequenced in a study of shared clonotypes between healthy human individuals. Libraries were prepared by immunoSEQ multiplex PCR; TCRdb keeps only in-frame clonotypes and omits some of them. Among 2 million to 2.5 million clones listed, 93% were seen once. Sequencing was done on a sample of naive CD8+ T cells from PBMCs. These receptors all stem from a young man in good health. Some clones in this sample may be carry-over from other donors' samples. The CDR3 runs from the conserved cysteine through the conserved F or W. The order of the fields is CDR3 DNA, CDR3 protein, CDR3 length, V gene, D gene, J gene, clone size. D genes are given only for firm matches. Clone size is stated in some rows and not others, as once, few, many or a class when expanded.

TGTGCCAGCAGTGTGCGGGAGGGGGCCCTAAACTATGGCTACACCTTC | CASSVREGALNYGYTF | 16 | TRBV6-1 | TRBD1 | TRBJ1-2 | .
TGTGCCAGCAGCGTGTGGAGACCAGAGATAAACACTGAAGCTTTCTTT | CASSVWRPEINTEAFF | 16 | TRBV9 | . | TRBJ1-1 | .
TGTGCCAGCAGCCGGGGGGGCACAGATACGCAGTATTTT | CASSRGGTDTQYF | 13 | TRBV28 | TRBD2 | TRBJ2-3 | .
TGTGCCAGCAGTATTGGACAAACGAACACTGAAGCTTTCTTT | CASSIGQTNTEAFF | 14 | TRBV28 | . | TRBJ1-1 | .
TGTGCCAGCTGGGCCGGGCATCTTTCTCGAATGATCTATGGCTACACCTTC | CASWAGHLSRMIYGYTF | 17 | TRBV5-5 | . | TRBJ1-2 | .
TGCGCCAGCAGCTGGGACAGGGGAAGCGAGCAGTACTTC | CASSWDRGSEQYF | 13 | TRBV10-2 | TRBD1 | TRBJ2-7 | .
TGTGCCAGCAGTTATTCGATCGGTGAATCCTACAATGAGCAGTTCTTC | CASSYSIGESYNEQFF | 16 | TRBV27 | . | TRBJ2-1 | .
TGTGCAGGAGGGGGAATAAGCTCCTACGAGCAGTACTTC | CAGGGISSYEQYF | 13 | TRBV30 | . | TRBJ2-7 | .
TGTGCCAGCAGCTTAGTCGACAGGGTTCACGAGCAGTACTTC | CASSLVDRVHEQYF | 14 | TRBV7-9 | TRBD1 | TRBJ2-7 | .
TGTGCCTGGAGTGTAGGAGGGAACACTGAAGCTTTCTTT | CAWSVGGNTEAFF | 13 | TRBV30 | . | TRBJ1-1 | .
TGTGCCAGCAGTGGGGACAGAAGCCTGGACGAGCAGTACTTC | CASSGDRSLDEQYF | 14 | TRBV27 | TRBD1 | TRBJ2-7 | .
TGTGCCAGTAATGGGATGTACACCGGGGAGCTGTTTTTT | CASNGMYTGELFF | 13 | TRBV9 | . | TRBJ2-2 | .
TGCGCCAGCAGCGTGGGGGTGGGAGTTCCCACCGGGGAGCTGTTTTTT | CASSVGVGVPTGELFF | 16 | TRBV5-1 | . | TRBJ2-2 | .
TGTGCCAGCAGTTCCCGGGACAGCCAGGATTACGAGCAGTACTTC | CASSSRDSQDYEQYF | 15 | TRBV27 | TRBD1 | TRBJ2-7 | .
TGTGCCATCCGGGACTCCTGGTACAATGAGCAGTTCTTC | CAIRDSWYNEQFF | 13 | TRBV2 | . | TRBJ2-1 | .
TGTGCCAGCAGTCCCACTAGCGGGCCCTCCTACGAGCAGTACTTC | CASSPTSGPSYEQYF | 15 | TRBV27 | TRBD2 | TRBJ2-7 | .
TGTGCCACCAGCAGAGGCGGACTGAACACTGAAGCTTTCTTT | CATSRGGLNTEAFF | 14 | TRBV15 | . | TRBJ1-1 | .
TGTGCCAGCAGTTTAGGGGTGGGCTTCACTGAAGCTTTCTTT | CASSLGVGFTEAFF | 14 | TRBV27 | . | TRBJ1-1 | once
TGTGCCAGCAGTTTGAGTAGGGGGGACTCCTACGAGCAGTACTTC | CASSLSRGDSYEQYF | 15 | TRBV28 | . | TRBJ2-7 | .
TGTGCCACCAGCAGAGATGGGCAGGGGGCAAACTACGAGCAGTACTTC | CATSRDGQGANYEQYF | 16 | TRBV15 | TRBD1 | TRBJ2-7 | .
TGTGCCAGCAGCTTCATGGCTTCTCCGGAGGGCCAGTACTTC | CASSFMASPEGQYF | 14 | TRBV7-9 | . | TRBJ2-5 | .
TGTGCCAGCAGCTTGGTAATAGCGGGAATGGATGAGCAGTTCTTC | CASSLVIAGMDEQFF | 15 | TRBV5-4 | TRBD2 | TRBJ2-1 | .
TGTGCCATCAGTGAGGTTGGCCTCACTCGGCCCCAGCATTTT | CAISEVGLTRPQHF | 14 | TRBV10-3 | . | TRBJ1-5 | .
TGTGCCACCCAAGACGGGACGAACACTGAAGCTTTCTTT | CATQDGTNTEAFF | 13 | TRBV2 | . | TRBJ1-1 | .
TGTGCCAGCAGTGAATGGGGCAGAGGGGACAGGGGAGTAGCTTTCTTT | CASSEWGRGDRGVAFF | 16 | TRBV25-1 | TRBD1 | TRBJ1-1 | .
TGTGCCAGCAGTGACTCATGGGGGATCACAGATACGCAGTATTTT | CASSDSWGITDTQYF | 15 | TRBV6-4 | . | TRBJ2-3 | .
TGCGCCAGCAGCCAAGCCCGGGGGACCTACGAGCAGTACTTC | CASSQARGTYEQYF | 14 | TRBV4-1 | . | TRBJ2-7 | .